The sequence of this T cell receptor beta chain was determined in a study of response to subunit inactivated influenza vaccine (dated by TCRdb to the late 2010s). As for the study more broadly: Deep quantitative T cell receptor repertoire profiling was used in the study to track responses to a trivalent subunit inactivated influenza vaccine.

Libraries were constructed by RT-PCR. The run used an Illumina HiSeq 2500. The public reads were run again by TCRdb, first through fastp at Q25 and then through MiXCR, and only productive beta chains were kept. Every distinct CDR3 protein forms one entry, paired with its most common genes and DNA. Counted in this sample were hundreds of thousands of distinct CDR3 sequences; roughly 22% of them appeared once. Jointly, the top ten make up roughly 10% of the sample. Notes on this clonotype: Its cognate antigen has yet to be identified. Base-call qualities are not available, and no considerably larger clone is one nucleotide away.

On the study overall, not on this receptor specifically: It was suggested by the authors that each seasonal influenza vaccination may recruit only a limited number of new T cells.

The material was PBMCs from blood, obtained approximately 20 months after vaccination. The receptor's source is a man aged 50 to 69 who received an inactivated influenza vaccine. Donor details come from another sample of the same person, matched by shared clones.

The CDR3 region: CASSLKGLESYEQYF. The DNA sequence reads TGTGCCAGCAGTTTAAAGGGACTAGAGTCCTACGAGCAGTACTTC. In this chain, TRBV27 is recombined with TRBJ2-7, with 8 bases matching TRBD2. The CDR3 has 15 amino acids, counting the end cysteine and phenylalanine. The entry retains the CDR3 DNA only, 45 bases that are in frame from base 1. The germline V gene (reference sequence) supplies CDR1 MNHEY and CDR2 SMNVEV. Unmatched junction bases come to 4, with V trimmed by 2 bases and J by 1 base.